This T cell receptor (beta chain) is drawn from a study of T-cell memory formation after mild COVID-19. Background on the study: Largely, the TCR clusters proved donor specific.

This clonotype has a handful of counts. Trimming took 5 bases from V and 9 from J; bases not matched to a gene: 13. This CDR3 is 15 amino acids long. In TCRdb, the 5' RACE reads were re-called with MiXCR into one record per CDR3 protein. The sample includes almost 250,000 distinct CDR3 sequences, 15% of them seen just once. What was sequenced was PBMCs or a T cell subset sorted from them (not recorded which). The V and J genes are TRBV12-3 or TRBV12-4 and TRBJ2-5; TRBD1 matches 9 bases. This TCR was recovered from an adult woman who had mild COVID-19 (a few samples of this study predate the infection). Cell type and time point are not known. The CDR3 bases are TGTGCCAGCAGTCTGCGGACAGGGGCCTATGAGGCCCAGTACTTC. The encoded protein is CASSLRTGAYEAQYF.